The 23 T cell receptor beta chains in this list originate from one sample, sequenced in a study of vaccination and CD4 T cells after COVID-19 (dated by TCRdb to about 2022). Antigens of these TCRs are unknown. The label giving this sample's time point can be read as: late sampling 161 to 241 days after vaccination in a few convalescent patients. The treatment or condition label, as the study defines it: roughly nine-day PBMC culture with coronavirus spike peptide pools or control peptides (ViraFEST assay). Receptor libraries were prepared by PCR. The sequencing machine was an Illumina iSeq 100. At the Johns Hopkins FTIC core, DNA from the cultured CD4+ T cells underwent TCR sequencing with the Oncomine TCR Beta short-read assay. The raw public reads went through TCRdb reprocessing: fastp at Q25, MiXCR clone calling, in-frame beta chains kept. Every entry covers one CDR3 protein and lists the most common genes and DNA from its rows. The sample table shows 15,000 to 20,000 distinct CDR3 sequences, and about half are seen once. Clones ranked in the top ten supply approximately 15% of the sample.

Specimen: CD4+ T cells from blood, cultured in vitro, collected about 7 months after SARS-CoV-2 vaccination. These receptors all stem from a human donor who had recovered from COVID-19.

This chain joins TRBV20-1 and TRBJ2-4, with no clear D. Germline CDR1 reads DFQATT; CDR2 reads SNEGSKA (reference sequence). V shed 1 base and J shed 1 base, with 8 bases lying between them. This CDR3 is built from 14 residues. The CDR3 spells CSARVDPAKNIQYF. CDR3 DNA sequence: TGCAGTGCTAGAGTAGACCCCGCCAAAAACATTCAGTACTTC.

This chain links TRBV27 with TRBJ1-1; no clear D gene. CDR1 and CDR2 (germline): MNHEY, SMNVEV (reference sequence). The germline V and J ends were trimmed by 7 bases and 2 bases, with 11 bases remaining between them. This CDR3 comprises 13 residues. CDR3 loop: CASKLYFNTEAFF. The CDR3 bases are TGTGCCAGCAAACTGTACTTCAACACTGAAGCTTTCTTT.

This CDR3 is CSAPPRVPGETQYF. The CDR3 nucleotides are TGCAGTGCCCCGCCGCGGGTCCCTGGGGAGACCCAGTACTTC. The chain carries TRBV20-1 and TRBJ2-5, with a tentative D call TRBD2 (5 bases). CDR3 length: 14 residues. CDR1 is DFQATT, CDR2 SNEGSKA, per germline (reference sequence). V lost 6 bases and J lost 5, with 19 bases in between.

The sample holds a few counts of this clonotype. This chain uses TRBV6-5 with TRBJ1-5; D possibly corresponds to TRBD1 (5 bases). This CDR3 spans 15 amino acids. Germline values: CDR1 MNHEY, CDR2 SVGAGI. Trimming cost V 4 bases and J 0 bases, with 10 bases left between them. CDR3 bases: TGTGCCAGCAGTTGGCCTGGGGGTAGCAATCAGCCCCAGCATTTT. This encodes CASSWPGGSNQPQHF.

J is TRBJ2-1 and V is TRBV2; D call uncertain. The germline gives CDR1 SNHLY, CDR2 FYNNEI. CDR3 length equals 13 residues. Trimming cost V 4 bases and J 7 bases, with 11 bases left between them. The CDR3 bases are TGTGCCAGCAGTGCTTACTTGGGGAATGAGCAGTTCTTC. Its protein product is CASSAYLGNEQFF.

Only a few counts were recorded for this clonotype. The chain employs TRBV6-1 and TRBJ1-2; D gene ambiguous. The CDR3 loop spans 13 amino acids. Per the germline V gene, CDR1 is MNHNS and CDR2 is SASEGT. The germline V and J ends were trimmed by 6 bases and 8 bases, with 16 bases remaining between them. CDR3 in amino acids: CASRGWFPGGYTF. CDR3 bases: TGTGCCAGCAGGGGGTGGTTTCCTGGAGGCTACACCTTC.

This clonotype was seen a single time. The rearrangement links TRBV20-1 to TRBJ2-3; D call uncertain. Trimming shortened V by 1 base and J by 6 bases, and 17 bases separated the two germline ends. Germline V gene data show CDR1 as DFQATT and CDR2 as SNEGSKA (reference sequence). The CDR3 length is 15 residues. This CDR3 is CSARASYTGPDTQYF. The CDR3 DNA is TGCAGTGCTAGAGCCTCATACACCGGACCGGATACGCAGTATTTT.

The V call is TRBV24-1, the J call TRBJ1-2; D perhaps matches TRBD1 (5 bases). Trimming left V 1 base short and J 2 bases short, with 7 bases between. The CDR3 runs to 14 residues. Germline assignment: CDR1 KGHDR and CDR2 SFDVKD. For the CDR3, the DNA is TGTGCCACCAGTGATTTAGAGGGGAACTATGGCTACACCTTC. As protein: CATSDLEGNYGYTF.

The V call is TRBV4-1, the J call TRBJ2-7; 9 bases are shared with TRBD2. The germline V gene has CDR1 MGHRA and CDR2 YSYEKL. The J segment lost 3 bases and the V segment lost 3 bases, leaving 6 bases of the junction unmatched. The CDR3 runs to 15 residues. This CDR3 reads CASSQREGLIYEQYF. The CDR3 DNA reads TGCGCCAGCAGCCAGCGGGAGGGCCTTATCTACGAGCAGTACTTC.

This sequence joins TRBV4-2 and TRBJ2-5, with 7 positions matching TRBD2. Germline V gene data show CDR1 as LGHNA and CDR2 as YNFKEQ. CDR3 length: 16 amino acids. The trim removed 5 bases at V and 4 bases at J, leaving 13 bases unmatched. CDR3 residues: CASSGGDRGDRETQYF. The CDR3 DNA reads TGTGCCAGCAGCGGGGGGGATCGGGGCGATAGAGAGACCCAGTACTTC.

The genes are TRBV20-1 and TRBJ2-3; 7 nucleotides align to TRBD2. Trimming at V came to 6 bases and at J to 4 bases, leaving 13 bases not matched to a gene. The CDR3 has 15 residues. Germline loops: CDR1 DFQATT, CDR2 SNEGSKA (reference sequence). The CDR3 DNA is TGCAGTGCCAAGGGAAAGCGGGAACGGGCAGATACGCAGTATTTT. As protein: CSAKGKRERADTQYF.

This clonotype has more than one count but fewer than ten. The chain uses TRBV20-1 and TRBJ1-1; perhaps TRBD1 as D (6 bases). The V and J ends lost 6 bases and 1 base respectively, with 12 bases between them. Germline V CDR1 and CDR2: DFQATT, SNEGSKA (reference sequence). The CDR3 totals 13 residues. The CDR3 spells CSAKGDPNTEAFF. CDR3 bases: TGCAGTGCCAAGGGGGACCCGAACACTGAAGCTTTCTTT.

The CDR3: CASSLRTGNLRNQPQHF. DNA for the CDR3: TGCGCCAGCAGCCTGCGAACAGGGAACCTTAGGAATCAGCCCCAGCATTTT. The J gene is TRBJ1-5, the V gene TRBV4-1, with D possibly matching TRBD1 (6 bases). The CDR3 runs 17 residues. V shed 4 bases and J shed 4 bases, with 20 bases lying between them. Germline CDR1 reads MGHRA; CDR2 reads YSYEKL.

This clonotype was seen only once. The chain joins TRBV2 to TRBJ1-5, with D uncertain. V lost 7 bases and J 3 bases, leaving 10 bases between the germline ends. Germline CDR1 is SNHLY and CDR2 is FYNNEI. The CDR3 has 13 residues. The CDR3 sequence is CASNSQNNQPQHF. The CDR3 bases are TGTGCCAGCAACTCCCAAAACAATCAGCCCCAGCATTTT.

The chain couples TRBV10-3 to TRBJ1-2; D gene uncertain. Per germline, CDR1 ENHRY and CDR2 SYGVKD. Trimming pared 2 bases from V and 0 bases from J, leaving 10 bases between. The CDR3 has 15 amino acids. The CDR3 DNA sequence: TGTGCCATCAGTGAGAATACAGCCTCTAACTATGGCTACACCTTC. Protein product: CAISENTASNYGYTF.

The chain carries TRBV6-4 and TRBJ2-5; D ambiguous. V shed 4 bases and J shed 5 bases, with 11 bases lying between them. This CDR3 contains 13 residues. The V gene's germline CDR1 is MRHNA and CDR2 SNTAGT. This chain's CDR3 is CASSVILGETQYF. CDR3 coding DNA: TGTGCCAGCAGTGTCATTCTAGGGGAGACCCAGTACTTC.

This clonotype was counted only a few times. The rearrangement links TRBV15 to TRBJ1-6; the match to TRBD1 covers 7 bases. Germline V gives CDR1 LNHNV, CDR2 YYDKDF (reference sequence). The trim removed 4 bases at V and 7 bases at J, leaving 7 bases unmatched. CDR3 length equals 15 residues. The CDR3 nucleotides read TGTGCCACCAGCAAGTCCGACAGGGAAAATTCACCCCTCCACTTT. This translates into CATSKSDRENSPLHF.

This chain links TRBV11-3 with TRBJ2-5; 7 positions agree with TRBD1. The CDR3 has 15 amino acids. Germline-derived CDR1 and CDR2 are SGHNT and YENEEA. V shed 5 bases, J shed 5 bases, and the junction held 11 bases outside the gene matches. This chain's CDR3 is CASSPRLGGEETQYF. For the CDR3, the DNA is TGTGCCAGCAGCCCCCGATTAGGGGGCGAGGAGACCCAGTACTTC. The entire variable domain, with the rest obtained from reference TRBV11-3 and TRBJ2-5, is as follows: EAGVVQSPRYKIIEKKQPVAFWCNPISGHNTLYWYLQNLGQGPELLIRYENEEAVDDSQLPKDRFSAERLKGVDSTLKIQPAELGDSAVYLCASSPRLGGEETQYFGPGTRLLVL.

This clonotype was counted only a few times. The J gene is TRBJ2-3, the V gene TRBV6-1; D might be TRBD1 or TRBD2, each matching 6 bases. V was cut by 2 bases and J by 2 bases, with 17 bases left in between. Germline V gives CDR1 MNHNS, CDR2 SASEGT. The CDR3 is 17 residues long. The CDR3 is CASSERGRSGLTDTQYF. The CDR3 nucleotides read TGTGCCAGCAGTGAAAGGGGGAGGTCGGGCCTCACAGATACGCAGTATTTT.

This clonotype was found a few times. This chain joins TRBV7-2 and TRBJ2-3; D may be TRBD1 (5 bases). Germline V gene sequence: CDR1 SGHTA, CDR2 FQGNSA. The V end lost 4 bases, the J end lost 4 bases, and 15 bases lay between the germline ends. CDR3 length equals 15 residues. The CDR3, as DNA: TGTGCCAGCAGCTACGTCCGTCTAGGGGCAGATACGCAGTATTTT. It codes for CASSYVRLGADTQYF.

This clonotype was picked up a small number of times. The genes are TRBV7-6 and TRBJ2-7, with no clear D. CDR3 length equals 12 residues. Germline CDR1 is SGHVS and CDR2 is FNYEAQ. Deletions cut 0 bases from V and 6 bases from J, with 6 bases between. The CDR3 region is CASSLARSEQYF. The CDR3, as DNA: TGTGCCAGCAGCTTAGCGAGGTCCGAGCAGTACTTC. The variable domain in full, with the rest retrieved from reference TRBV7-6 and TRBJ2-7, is GAGVSQSPRYKVTKRGQDVALRCDPISGHVSLYWYRQALGQGPEFLTYFNYEAQQDKSGLPNDRFSAERPEGSISTLTIQRTEQRDSAMYRCASSLARSEQYFGPGTRLTVT.

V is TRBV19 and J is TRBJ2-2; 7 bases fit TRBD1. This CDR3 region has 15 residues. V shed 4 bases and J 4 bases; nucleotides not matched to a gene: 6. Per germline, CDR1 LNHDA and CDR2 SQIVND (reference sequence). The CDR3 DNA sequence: TGTGCCAGTAGTAAAGCACAGGGGTCCACCGGGGAGCTGTTTTTT. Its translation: CASSKAQGSTGELFF.

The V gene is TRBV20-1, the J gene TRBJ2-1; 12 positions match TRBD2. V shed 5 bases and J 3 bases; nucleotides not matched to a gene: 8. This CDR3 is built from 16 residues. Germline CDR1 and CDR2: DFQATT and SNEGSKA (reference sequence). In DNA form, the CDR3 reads TGCAGTGCTCCCTGGACTAGCGGGGACCACTACAATGAGCAGTTCTTC. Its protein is CSAPWTSGDHYNEQFF.